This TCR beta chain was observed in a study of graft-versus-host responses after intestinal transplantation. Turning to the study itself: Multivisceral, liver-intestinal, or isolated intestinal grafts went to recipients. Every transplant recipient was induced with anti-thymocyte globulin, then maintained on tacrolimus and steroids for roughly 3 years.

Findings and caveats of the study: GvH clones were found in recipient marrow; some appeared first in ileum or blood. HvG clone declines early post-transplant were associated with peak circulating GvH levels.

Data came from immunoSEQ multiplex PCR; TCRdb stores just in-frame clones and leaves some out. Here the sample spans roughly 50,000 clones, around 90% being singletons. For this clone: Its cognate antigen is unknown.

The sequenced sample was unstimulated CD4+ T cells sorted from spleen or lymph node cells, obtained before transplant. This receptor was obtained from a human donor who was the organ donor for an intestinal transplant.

The CDR3 spells CASSQPQNTEAFF. The CDR3 DNA follows: TGTGCCAGCAGCCAACCACAGAACACTGAAGCTTTCTTT. The chain couples TRBV5-8 to TRBJ1-1; D is unclear. This CDR3 is built from 13 residues. Germline V gives CDR1 SGHTS, CDR2 YDEGEE. V was clipped by 4 bases and J by 1 base, with 8 bases between them.